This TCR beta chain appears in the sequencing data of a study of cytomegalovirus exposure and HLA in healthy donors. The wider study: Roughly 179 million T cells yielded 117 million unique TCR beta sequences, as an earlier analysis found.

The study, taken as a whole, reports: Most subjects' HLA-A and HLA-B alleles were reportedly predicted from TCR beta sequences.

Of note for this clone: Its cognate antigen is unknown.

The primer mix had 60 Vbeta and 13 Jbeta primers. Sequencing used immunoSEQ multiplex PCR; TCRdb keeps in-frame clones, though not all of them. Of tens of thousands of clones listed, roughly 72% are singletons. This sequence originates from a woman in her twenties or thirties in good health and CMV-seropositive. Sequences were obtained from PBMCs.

Written as DNA, the CDR3 is TGCGCCAGCAGCCAAAGGGTCAGGACAGGGGGCAATCAGCCCCAGCATTTT. It codes for CASSQRVRTGGNQPQHF. This sequence joins TRBV4-3 and TRBJ1-5; 9 bases are shared with TRBD1. Germline V gene lookup returns CDR1 LGHNA and CDR2 YSLEER. V lost 2 bases and J lost 2; bases outside the gene matches: 7. The CDR3 loop spans 17 amino acids.